The rows below give T cell receptor beta chains drawn from one sample of a study of shared clonotypes between healthy human individuals. The data were produced by immunoSEQ multiplex PCR, yet TCRdb's version contains in-frame clones alone and is incomplete. The sample gives about 2.3 million clones, 90% to 95% of which show up once; under 0.45% is in the top ten. Source material: naive CD4+ T cells from PBMCs. The receptor set was obtained from a man aged 18 to 30 in good health. Some clones in this sample may be carry-over from other donors' samples. Both conserved end residues are part of each CDR3. D genes are given only for firm matches. The size entry is marked missing in some rows and otherwise reads once, few, many or a size class.

j_call: TRBJ1-2; d_call: NA; v_call: TRBV5-1; clone_size: few; cdr3_aa: CASSLEPNYGYTF; cdr3_nt: TGCGCCAGCAGCTTGGAACCTAACTATGGCTACACCTTC
j_call: TRBJ2-5; d_call: NA; v_call: TRBV28; clone_size: NA; cdr3_aa: CASSSLRAGRKKTQYF; cdr3_nt: TGTGCCAGCAGTTCCCTCCGGGCAGGTCGCAAGAAGACCCAGTACTTC
j_call: TRBJ2-5; d_call: NA; v_call: TRBV20-1; clone_size: NA; cdr3_aa: CSALQETQYF; cdr3_nt: TGCAGTGCACTTCAAGAGACCCAGTACTTC
j_call: TRBJ2-5; d_call: NA; v_call: TRBV2; clone_size: NA; cdr3_aa: CASIPPGEETQYF; cdr3_nt: TGTGCCAGCATACCGCCCGGGGAAGAGACCCAGTACTTC
j_call: TRBJ2-5; d_call: NA; v_call: TRBV4-1; clone_size: NA; cdr3_aa: CASSQDRLSTQYF; cdr3_nt: TGCGCCAGCAGCCAAGATCGACTCTCGACCCAGTACTTC
j_call: TRBJ1-2; d_call: NA; v_call: TRBV28; clone_size: NA; cdr3_aa: CASSLPGTALWGYTF; cdr3_nt: TGTGCCAGCAGTTTGCCGGGGACCGCGCTATGGGGCTACACCTTC
j_call: TRBJ1-3; d_call: NA; v_call: TRBV28; clone_size: NA; cdr3_aa: CASSAQSSGNTIYF; cdr3_nt: TGTGCCAGCAGTGCACAGAGCTCTGGAAACACCATATATTTT
j_call: TRBJ2-1; d_call: NA; v_call: TRBV5-4; clone_size: NA; cdr3_aa: CASSLAYSRVASYNEQFF; cdr3_nt: TGTGCCAGCAGCTTGGCCTATTCAAGGGTAGCCTCCTACAATGAGCAGTTCTTC
j_call: TRBJ1-3; d_call: NA; v_call: TRBV7-2; clone_size: NA; cdr3_aa: CASSLGQGTGNTIYF; cdr3_nt: TGTGCCAGCAGCTTAGGTCAGGGGACAGGAAACACCATATATTTT
j_call: TRBJ2-4; d_call: NA; v_call: TRBV14; clone_size: NA; cdr3_aa: CASSQATIQYF; cdr3_nt: TGTGCCAGCAGCCAGGCGACAATTCAGTACTTC
j_call: TRBJ2-1; d_call: NA; v_call: TRBV21-1; clone_size: NA; cdr3_aa: CASSPPVRHTTENNEQFF; cdr3_nt: TGTGCCAGCAGCCCCCCCGTTCGCCATACTACAGAAAACAATGAGCAGTTCTTC
j_call: TRBJ2-6; d_call: TRBD1; v_call: TRBV9; clone_size: NA; cdr3_aa: CASSVPGDRGFSGANVLTF; cdr3_nt: TGTGCCAGCAGCGTACCCGGTGACAGGGGGTTCTCTGGGGCCAACGTCCTGACTTTC
j_call: TRBJ2-1; d_call: NA; v_call: TRBV5-8; clone_size: NA; cdr3_aa: CASSLTGMSYNEQFF; cdr3_nt: TGTGCCAGCAGCTTGACAGGGATGTCCTACAATGAGCAGTTCTTC
j_call: TRBJ2-7; d_call: TRBD2; v_call: TRBV2; clone_size: NA; cdr3_aa: CASRGGGSGRVNYEQYF; cdr3_nt: TGTGCCAGCAGGGGAGGCGGTAGCGGGAGGGTAAATTACGAGCAGTACTTC
j_call: TRBJ2-2; d_call: TRBD2; v_call: TRBV5-4; clone_size: NA; cdr3_aa: CASSFKRENTGELFF; cdr3_nt: TGTGCCAGCAGCTTCAAGCGGGAGAACACCGGGGAGCTGTTTTTT
j_call: TRBJ2-2; d_call: NA; v_call: TRBV9; clone_size: NA; cdr3_aa: CASSGGTSNTGELFF; cdr3_nt: TGTGCCAGCAGCGGCGGGACCTCAAACACCGGGGAGCTGTTTTTT
j_call: TRBJ1-3; d_call: NA; v_call: TRBV4-2; clone_size: NA; cdr3_aa: CASSFRPSSAGNTIYF; cdr3_nt: TGTGCCAGCAGCTTCCGCCCCTCATCGGCTGGAAACACCATATATTTT
j_call: TRBJ2-6; d_call: NA; v_call: TRBV5-4; clone_size: NA; cdr3_aa: CASSFGYGANVLTF; cdr3_nt: TGTGCCAGCAGCTTCGGTTATGGGGCCAACGTCCTGACTTTC
j_call: TRBJ1-1; d_call: NA; v_call: TRBV2; clone_size: NA; cdr3_aa: CASRTTGGSTEAFF; cdr3_nt: TGTGCCAGCAGAACGACAGGTGGGAGCACTGAAGCTTTCTTT
j_call: TRBJ2-7; d_call: NA; v_call: TRBV7-3; clone_size: NA; cdr3_aa: CASSPRRGGGEQYF; cdr3_nt: TGTGCCAGCAGCCCCCGACGGGGCGGCGGCGAGCAGTACTTC
j_call: TRBJ2-3; d_call: NA; v_call: TRBV5-4; clone_size: NA; cdr3_aa: CASSLSRQPTQYF; cdr3_nt: TGTGCCAGCAGCTTGTCCCGACAGCCTACGCAGTATTTT
j_call: TRBJ2-7; d_call: NA; v_call: TRBV20-1; clone_size: NA; cdr3_aa: CSAGENYEQYF; cdr3_nt: TGCAGTGCTGGAGAGAACTACGAGCAGTACTTC
j_call: TRBJ1-2; d_call: NA; v_call: TRBV28; clone_size: NA; cdr3_aa: CASRPHGPDQRLNYGYTF; cdr3_nt: TGTGCCAGCAGGCCCCACGGGCCCGACCAAAGATTAAACTATGGCTACACCTTC
j_call: TRBJ2-5; d_call: NA; v_call: TRBV5-1; clone_size: NA; cdr3_aa: CASSPRPQETQYF; cdr3_nt: TGCGCCAGCAGCCCCAGGCCCCAAGAGACCCAGTACTTC
j_call: TRBJ2-7; d_call: NA; v_call: TRBV28; clone_size: NA; cdr3_aa: CASSLRAHYEQYF; cdr3_nt: TGTGCCAGCAGTTTAAGGGCTCACTACGAGCAGTACTTC
j_call: TRBJ1-2; d_call: NA; v_call: TRBV28; clone_size: NA; cdr3_aa: CAILGDYGYTF; cdr3_nt: TGTGCCATCCTGGGGGACTATGGCTACACCTTC
j_call: TRBJ2-3; d_call: NA; v_call: TRBV5-1; clone_size: NA; cdr3_aa: CASSLGVGGEDTQYF; cdr3_nt: TGCGCCAGCAGCTTGGGAGTAGGAGGGGAAGATACGCAGTATTTT
j_call: TRBJ1-2; d_call: TRBD1; v_call: TRBV7-2; clone_size: NA; cdr3_aa: CASSFRQGQEGGYGYTF; cdr3_nt: TGTGCCAGCAGCTTCCGACAGGGCCAAGAGGGGGGCTATGGCTACACCTTC
j_call: TRBJ2-7; d_call: TRBD2; v_call: TRBV5-1; clone_size: NA; cdr3_aa: CASSRGTSGVYEQYF; cdr3_nt: TGCGCCAGCAGCCGGGGGACTAGCGGAGTCTACGAGCAGTACTTC
j_call: TRBJ1-2; d_call: NA; v_call: TRBV27; clone_size: NA; cdr3_aa: CASTRQGPQTNYGYTF; cdr3_nt: TGTGCCAGCACCCGGCAGGGACCCCAGACTAACTATGGCTACACCTTC
j_call: TRBJ2-7; d_call: TRBD1; v_call: TRBV7-2; clone_size: NA; cdr3_aa: CASSPDRGSYEQYF; cdr3_nt: TGTGCCAGCAGCCCCGACAGGGGCTCCTACGAGCAGTACTTC
j_call: TRBJ1-4; d_call: NA; v_call: TRBV21-1; clone_size: NA; cdr3_aa: CASNTPGQGGGGEKLFF; cdr3_nt: TGTGCCAGCAATACCCCGGGACAGGGTGGCGGAGGTGAAAAACTGTTTTTT
j_call: TRBJ2-1; d_call: NA; v_call: TRBV4-2; clone_size: NA; cdr3_aa: CASSQGLAHNEQFF; cdr3_nt: TGTGCCAGCAGCCAAGGGCTAGCCCACAATGAGCAGTTCTTC
j_call: TRBJ1-1; d_call: TRBD1; v_call: TRBV30; clone_size: NA; cdr3_aa: CAWGDRGGTEAFF; cdr3_nt: TGTGCCTGGGGTGACAGGGGTGGTACTGAAGCTTTCTTT
j_call: TRBJ2-1; d_call: NA; v_call: TRBV2; clone_size: NA; cdr3_aa: CARMAPFNNEQFF; cdr3_nt: TGTGCCCGCATGGCGCCGTTTAACAATGAGCAGTTCTTC
j_call: TRBJ2-2; d_call: NA; v_call: TRBV29-1; clone_size: NA; cdr3_aa: CSVDQGFTGELFF; cdr3_nt: TGCAGCGTTGATCAGGGTTTCACCGGGGAGCTGTTTTTT
j_call: TRBJ2-1; d_call: TRBD2; v_call: TRBV5-1; clone_size: NA; cdr3_aa: CASSLRTSGNEQFF; cdr3_nt: TGCGCCAGCAGCTTACGGACTAGCGGCAATGAGCAGTTCTTC
j_call: TRBJ1-5; d_call: NA; v_call: TRBV10-3; clone_size: NA; cdr3_aa: CAISATNQPQHF; cdr3_nt: TGTGCCATCTCAGCGACCAATCAGCCCCAGCATTTT
j_call: TRBJ2-1; d_call: NA; v_call: TRBV19; clone_size: NA; cdr3_aa: CASSIGTVGTYNEQFF; cdr3_nt: TGTGCCAGTAGTATAGGGACAGTGGGGACTTACAATGAGCAGTTCTTC
j_call: TRBJ2-7; d_call: NA; v_call: TRBV5-6; clone_size: NA; cdr3_aa: CASSFRGPEVDEQYF; cdr3_nt: TGTGCCAGCAGCTTTAGAGGCCCCGAAGTGGACGAGCAGTACTTC
j_call: TRBJ2-2; d_call: NA; v_call: TRBV21-1; clone_size: NA; cdr3_aa: CASSDRDSNGELFF; cdr3_nt: TGTGCCAGCAGCGATAGGGACTCTAACGGGGAGCTGTTTTTT
j_call: TRBJ2-7; d_call: NA; v_call: TRBV6-5; clone_size: NA; cdr3_aa: CASSYSSRSYEQYF; cdr3_nt: TGTGCCAGCAGTTACTCGTCCCGGTCCTACGAGCAGTACTTC
j_call: TRBJ2-1; d_call: NA; v_call: TRBV5-1; clone_size: NA; cdr3_aa: CASSSGTTLDEQFF; cdr3_nt: TGCGCCAGCAGCTCCGGGACAACCCTCGATGAGCAGTTCTTC
j_call: TRBJ2-7; d_call: NA; v_call: TRBV5-1; clone_size: NA; cdr3_aa: CASSVGTPYEQYF; cdr3_nt: TGCGCCAGCAGCGTCGGGACTCCTTACGAGCAGTACTTC
j_call: TRBJ2-3; d_call: TRBD1; v_call: TRBV9; clone_size: NA; cdr3_aa: CASSVGQGFGDTQYF; cdr3_nt: TGTGCCAGCAGCGTAGGACAGGGTTTTGGGGATACGCAGTATTTT
j_call: TRBJ1-1; d_call: NA; v_call: TRBV2; clone_size: few; cdr3_aa: CASSAVDTQNTEAFF; cdr3_nt: TGTGCCAGCAGTGCTGTGGACACCCAGAACACTGAAGCTTTCTTT
j_call: TRBJ2-6; d_call: NA; v_call: TRBV6-6; clone_size: NA; cdr3_aa: CASSYPNSGANVLTF; cdr3_nt: TGTGCCAGCAGTTACCCCAATTCTGGGGCCAACGTCCTGACTTTC
j_call: TRBJ2-3; d_call: NA; v_call: TRBV7-2; clone_size: NA; cdr3_aa: CASSLRAGPTDTQYF; cdr3_nt: TGTGCCAGCAGCTTAAGAGCGGGCCCCACAGATACGCAGTATTTT
j_call: TRBJ2-1; d_call: NA; v_call: TRBV25-1; clone_size: NA; cdr3_aa: CASSRTSGATYNEQFF; cdr3_nt: TGTGCCAGCAGTAGGACCAGCGGAGCTACCTACAATGAGCAGTTCTTC
j_call: TRBJ2-7; d_call: NA; v_call: TRBV6-1; clone_size: NA; cdr3_aa: CASSEGVSGPYEQYF; cdr3_nt: TGTGCCAGCAGTGAAGGGGTTAGCGGACCCTACGAGCAGTACTTC
j_call: TRBJ1-3; d_call: NA; v_call: TRBV6-6; clone_size: NA; cdr3_aa: CASSTQSGNTIYF; cdr3_nt: TGTGCCAGCAGTACTCAATCTGGAAACACCATATATTTT